This record looks at one T cell receptor beta chain sequence and its context. Per the original data handling: Amplification with reference gene primers provided the estimates of nucleated cell counts. Clones were sequenced by immunoSEQ multiplex PCR, and TCRdb holds only the in-frame ones, with some missing. The DNA gave D and trimming, while V, J and clone size come from that table. The sample lists around 270,000 clones, 88% occurring once. CDR1 and CDR2 from the germline V gene are SGHNT and YYREEE (reference sequence). This CDR3 region has 16 residues. Germline trimming cut 2 bases from V and 0 bases from J; bases unmatched to any gene: 6. These data are taken from a study of blood T cell repertoires in COVID-19. At the level of the study: COVID-19 samples collected from the United States, Italy and Spain covered acute and convalescent phases. Nucleic acid was either cDNA or gDNA, and it came from T cells, B-cell-depleted T cells, or PBMCs.

The sample comprised peripheral blood. The receptor's source is a man aged 55 to 69 who had recovered from COVID-19. J is TRBJ2-3 and V is TRBV5-4; 7 positions agree with TRBD1. The CDR3 protein is CASSLLTGSSTDTQYF. The DNA for the CDR3 is TGTGCCAGCAGCTTATTGACAGGGTCAAGCACAGATACGCAGTATTTT.